Listed below are T cell receptor beta chains from one sample, sequenced in a study of cytomegalovirus exposure and HLA in healthy donors. Sequencing was performed with immunoSEQ multiplex PCR; in TCRdb, only in-frame clones are kept and a portion is missing. In the table there are over 100,000 clones, around 75% of which are singletons. Sequenced sample: PBMCs. The source of these receptors is a woman younger than 45 in good health and CMV-seronegative. The CDR3 runs from the conserved cysteine through the conserved F or W. D genes are given only for firm matches. Expanded clones get a size class; other rows say once, few or many, or leave the size out.

TRBV5-1	TRBJ2-5	15	few	-	CASSLVRGEKETQYF	TGCGCCAGCAGCTTGGTGCGCGGGGAAAAAGAGACCCAGTACTTC
TRBV6-6	TRBJ1-1	14	-	-	CASSSGIMNTEAFF	TGTGCCAGCAGTTCCGGGATCATGAACACTGAAGCTTTCTTT
TRBV29-1	TRBJ2-7	13	-	-	CSVEGTGYYEQYF	TGCAGCGTTGAAGGTACAGGGTACTACGAGCAGTACTTC
TRBV5-1	TRBJ2-2	15	-	TRBD2	CASSQTSGGTGELFF	TGCGCCAGCAGCCAGACTAGCGGGGGGACCGGGGAGCTGTTTTTT
TRBV11-2	TRBJ2-5	13	once	TRBD1	CASTTGARETQYF	TGTGCCAGCACCACAGGGGCGCGAGAGACCCAGTACTTC
TRBV6-6	TRBJ1-2	14	-	TRBD1	CASSYEGARNGYTF	TGTGCCAGCAGTTACGAGGGGGCGAGGAATGGCTACACCTTC
TRBV7-2	TRBJ2-1	14	-	TRBD2	CASSSGWGEGEQFF	TGTGCCAGCAGCTCCGGGTGGGGGGAGGGTGAGCAGTTCTTC
TRBV30	TRBJ2-7	14	few	TRBD1	CACHRDSDNYEQYF	TGTGCCTGCCACCGGGACAGCGATAACTACGAGCAGTACTTC
TRBV7-2	TRBJ2-2	16	-	TRBD1	CASSPGQGAWTGELFF	TGTGCCAGCAGCCCCGGACAGGGGGCATGGACCGGGGAGCTGTTTTTT
TRBV6-1	TRBJ1-2	12	-	-	CASTDAGYGYTF	TGTGCCAGCACTGATGCGGGCTATGGCTACACCTTC
TRBV27	TRBJ1-2	15	-	-	CASSPSSGGYYGYTF	TGTGCCAGCAGTCCCTCATCTGGAGGGTACTATGGCTACACCTTC
TRBV18	TRBJ1-1	16	few	-	CASSPREQVASTEAFF	TGTGCCAGCTCACCACGAGAACAGGTGGCAAGCACTGAAGCTTTCTTT
TRBV7-9	TRBJ2-1	16	-	TRBD2	CASSSLSGTRPNEQFF	TGTGCCAGCAGCTCCCTAAGCGGGACCAGACCAAATGAGCAGTTCTTC
TRBV5-1	TRBJ1-1	15	-	TRBD1	CASSLEGQGNTEAFF	TGCGCCAGCAGCTTGGAGGGACAGGGGAACACTGAAGCTTTCTTT
TRBV5-6	TRBJ1-5	12	few	-	CASSLLGGPQHF	TGTGCCAGCAGCTTGCTCGGGGGGCCCCAGCATTTT
TRBV7-8	TRBJ1-1	15	few	TRBD1	CASSFHRGLNTEAFF	TGTGCCAGCAGCTTCCACAGGGGGTTGAACACTGAAGCTTTCTTT
TRBV11-2	TRBJ1-2	14	-	-	CASSGILRGYGYTF	TGTGCCAGCAGCGGCATTCTCAGGGGATACGGCTACACCTTC
TRBV29-1	TRBJ1-1	12	-	-	CSGTALNTEAFF	TGCAGCGGGACAGCCTTGAACACTGAAGCTTTCTTT
TRBV18	TRBJ1-6	15	-	TRBD1	CASSSNRGENSPLHF	TGTGCCAGCTCATCAAACAGGGGGGAGAATTCACCCCTCCACTTT
TRBV29-1	TRBJ2-7	13	-	-	CSVGSVGAYEQYF	TGCAGCGTAGGTTCGGTGGGGGCATACGAGCAGTACTTC
TRBV2	TRBJ1-2	11	-	-	CAKGGPYGYTF	TGTGCCAAAGGCGGGCCCTATGGCTACACCTTC
TRBV14	TRBJ1-1	15	-	-	CASSQEGRRGTEAFF	TGTGCCAGCAGCCAAGAGGGTCGACGGGGGACTGAAGCTTTCTTT
TRBV30	TRBJ2-1	15	-	TRBD2	CAWNGLAGEYNEQFF	TGTGCCTGGAATGGACTAGCGGGAGAGTACAATGAGCAGTTCTTC
TRBV5-4	TRBJ2-3	13	few	-	CASTESTGDTQYF	TGTGCCAGCACCGAGTCAACCGGGGATACGCAGTATTTT
TRBV13	TRBJ1-1	12	-	-	CASSEGVTEAFF	TGTGCCAGCAGCGAAGGGGTTACTGAAGCTTTCTTT
TRBV6-1	TRBJ1-1	15	-	-	CASRTKGRMNTEAFF	TGTGCCAGCAGAACAAAAGGGAGGATGAACACTGAAGCTTTCTTT
TRBV10-3	TRBJ1-1	14	few	-	CAISGGTVNTEAFF	TGTGCCATCAGTGGCGGGACGGTTAACACTGAAGCTTTCTTT
TRBV2	TRBJ1-2	15	-	TRBD1	CASSERGLRGYGYTF	TGTGCCAGCAGTGAGAGGGGGCTGAGGGGCTATGGCTACACCTTC
TRBV19	TRBJ2-2	17	few	TRBD2	CASRDLLAVSNTGELFF	TGTGCCAGTAGGGATTTGCTAGCGGTTTCGAACACCGGGGAGCTGTTTTTT
TRBV5-6	TRBJ1-4	17	few	-	CASSWWTGGLRVEKLFF	TGTGCCAGCAGCTGGTGGACCGGGGGGTTACGAGTGGAAAAACTGTTTTTT
TRBV2	TRBJ1-5	14	-	TRBD1	CASNGQGGNQPQHF	TGTGCCAGCAACGGACAGGGAGGAAATCAGCCCCAGCATTTT
TRBV2	TRBJ2-1	15	once	TRBD1	CASSGDRGSYNEQFF	TGTGCCAGCAGTGGAGACAGGGGCTCCTACAATGAGCAGTTCTTC
TRBV5-6	TRBJ1-1	11	-	-	CASSSGRSAFF	TGTGCCAGCAGCTCAGGGCGATCAGCTTTCTTT
TRBV19	TRBJ1-2	13	-	-	CASKEGTNYGYTF	TGTGCCAGCAAGGAGGGAACAAACTATGGCTACACCTTC
TRBV5-1	TRBJ1-5	14	few	-	CASSLESPGQPQHF	TGCGCCAGCAGCTTGGAGTCGCCAGGTCAGCCCCAGCATTTT
TRBV4-2	TRBJ1-1	16	once	TRBD1	CASSLRDRDMNTEAFF	TGTGCCAGCAGCCTCCGGGACAGAGACATGAACACTGAAGCTTTCTTT
TRBV5-6	TRBJ1-2	15	-	TRBD1	CASSLALQGAGGYTF	TGTGCCAGCAGCTTGGCCTTACAGGGGGCCGGCGGCTACACCTTC
TRBV7-9	TRBJ1-1	13	-	-	CSSSSDSNTEAFF	TGTTCCAGCAGCTCTGACTCGAACACTGAAGCTTTCTTT
TRBV7-9	TRBJ2-1	16	few	TRBD2	CASSWGLAGVQSEQFF	TGTGCCAGCAGCTGGGGACTAGCGGGAGTACAAAGTGAGCAGTTCTTC
TRBV6-5	TRBJ1-1	16	-	TRBD1	CASSYAGGVGNTEAFF	TGTGCCAGCAGTTACGCAGGGGGCGTAGGGAACACTGAAGCTTTCTTT
TRBV29-1	TRBJ1-4	13	-	TRBD1	CSGYRGGGEKLFF	TGCAGCGGGTACAGGGGCGGAGGAGAAAAACTGTTTTTT
TRBV7-8	TRBJ2-3	17	-	TRBD2	CASGPVGRLYNTDTQYF	TGTGCCAGCGGCCCTGTCGGGAGGCTATATAACACAGATACGCAGTATTTT
TRBV5-1	TRBJ2-1	15	-	TRBD1	CASSLTGTGGDEQFF	TGCGCCAGCAGCTTGACCGGGACAGGGGGCGATGAGCAGTTCTTC
TRBV5-6	TRBJ2-2	18	-	TRBD1	CASSFKDRGGLDTGELFF	TGTGCCAGCAGCTTTAAGGACAGGGGGGGTTTGGACACCGGGGAGCTGTTTTTT
TRBV30	TRBJ2-7	13	-	-	CAWSVQATYEQYF	TGTGCCTGGAGTGTCCAGGCGACCTACGAGCAGTACTTC
TRBV4-2	TRBJ1-5	15	-	TRBD1	CASSLGQGATQPQHF	TGTGCCAGCAGTCTTGGACAGGGGGCTACCCAGCCCCAGCATTTT
TRBV28	TRBJ2-1	13	-	-	CASSFGGSDEQFF	TGTGCCAGCAGTTTTGGGGGGAGTGATGAGCAGTTCTTC
TRBV27	TRBJ1-3	13	-	-	CATGTHSGNTIYF	TGTGCCACAGGGACACACTCTGGAAACACCATATATTTT
TRBV28	TRBJ2-7	11	-	-	CASSPAYEQYF	TGTGCCAGCAGTCCTGCCTACGAGCAGTACTTC